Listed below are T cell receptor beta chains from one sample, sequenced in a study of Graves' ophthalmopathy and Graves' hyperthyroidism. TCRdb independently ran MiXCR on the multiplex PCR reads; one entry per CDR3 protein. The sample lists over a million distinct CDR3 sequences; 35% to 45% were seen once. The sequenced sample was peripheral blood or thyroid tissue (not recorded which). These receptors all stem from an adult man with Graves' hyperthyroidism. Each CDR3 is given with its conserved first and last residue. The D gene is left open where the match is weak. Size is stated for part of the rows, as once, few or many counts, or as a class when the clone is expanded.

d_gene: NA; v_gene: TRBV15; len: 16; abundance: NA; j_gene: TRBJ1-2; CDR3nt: TGTGCCACCAGCAGCCTCCGGGACAAGTCTAACTATGGCTACACCTTC; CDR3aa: CATSSLRDKSNYGYTF
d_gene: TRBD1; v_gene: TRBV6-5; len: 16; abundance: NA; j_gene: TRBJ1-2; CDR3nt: TGTGCCAGCAGTGACACAGGGGGTTCGGCTTTGGGCGGCTACACCTTC; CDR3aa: CASSDTGGSALGGYTF
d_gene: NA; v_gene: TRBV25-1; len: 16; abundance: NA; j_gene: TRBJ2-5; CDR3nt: TGTGCCAGCAGTTCGTTAGGAAGTAGGGGATCGGAGACCCAGTACTTC; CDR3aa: CASSSLGSRGSETQYF
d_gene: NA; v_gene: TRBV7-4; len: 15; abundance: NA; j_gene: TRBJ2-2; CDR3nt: TGTGCCAGCAGCCCCCCGGGACCGACCGACGGGGAGCTGTTTTTT; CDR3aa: CASSPPGPTDGELFF
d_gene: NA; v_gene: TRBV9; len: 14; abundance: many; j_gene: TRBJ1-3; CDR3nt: TGTGCCAGCAGCGCAATAGACTCTGGAAACACCATATATTTT; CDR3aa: CASSAIDSGNTIYF
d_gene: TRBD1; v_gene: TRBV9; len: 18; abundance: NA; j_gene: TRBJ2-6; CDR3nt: TGTGCCAGCAGCTACCCAGGGACAGGGGAGACTGGGGCCAACGTCCTGACTTTC; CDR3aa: CASSYPGTGETGANVLTF
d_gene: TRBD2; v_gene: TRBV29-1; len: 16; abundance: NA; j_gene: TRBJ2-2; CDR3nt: TGCAGCGCCGCCAGCAGAGATAGCGGGCCGGAGGGAGAGCTGTTTTTT; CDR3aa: CSAASRDSGPEGELFF
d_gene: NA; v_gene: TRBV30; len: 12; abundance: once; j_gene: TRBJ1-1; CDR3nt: TGTGCCTGGAGATATCGGGCGGATGGAGCTTTCTTT; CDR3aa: CAWRYRADGAFF
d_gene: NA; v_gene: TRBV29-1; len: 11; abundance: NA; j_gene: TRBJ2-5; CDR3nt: TGCAGCGTTGACCCGGTGGAGACCCAGTACTTC; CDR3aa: CSVDPVETQYF
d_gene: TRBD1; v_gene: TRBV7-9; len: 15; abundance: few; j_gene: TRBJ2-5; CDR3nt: TGTGCCAGCAGTTTCCCGACAGGGGGCCAAGAGACCCAGTACTTC; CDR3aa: CASSFPTGGQETQYF
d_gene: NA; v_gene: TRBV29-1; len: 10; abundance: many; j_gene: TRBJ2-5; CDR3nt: TGCAGCGGGTTTAGGGGGACCCAGTACTTC; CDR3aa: CSGFRGTQYF
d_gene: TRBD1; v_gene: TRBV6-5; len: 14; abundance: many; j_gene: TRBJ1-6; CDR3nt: TGTGCCAGCAGTGAAACGACAGGGAGGTCACCCCTCCACTTT; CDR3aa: CASSETTGRSPLHF
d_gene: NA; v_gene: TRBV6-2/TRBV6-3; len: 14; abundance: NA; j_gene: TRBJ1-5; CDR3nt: TGTGCCGGCACCGCCGGGCCACTCAATCAGCCCCAGCATTTT; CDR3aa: CAGTAGPLNQPQHF
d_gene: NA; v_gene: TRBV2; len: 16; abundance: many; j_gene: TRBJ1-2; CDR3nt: TGTGCCAGCAGTGAAGCGAACGCAGGGAGATTCGCTGGCTACACCTTC; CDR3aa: CASSEANAGRFAGYTF
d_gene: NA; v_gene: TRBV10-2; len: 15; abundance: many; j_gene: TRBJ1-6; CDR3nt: TGCGCCAGCAACCTACAGGGTGCCTATAATTCACCCCTCCACTTT; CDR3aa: CASNLQGAYNSPLHF
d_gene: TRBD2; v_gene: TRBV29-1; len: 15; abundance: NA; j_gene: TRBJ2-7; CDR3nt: TGCAGCGTTCTGGGTACTAGCGACCAAGGATACGAGCAGTACTTC; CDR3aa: CSVLGTSDQGYEQYF
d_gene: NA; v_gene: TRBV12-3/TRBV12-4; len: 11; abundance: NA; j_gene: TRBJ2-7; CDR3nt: TGTGCCAGCAGTTTGTGGGGGAACTTCGCTTTC; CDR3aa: CASSLWGNFAF
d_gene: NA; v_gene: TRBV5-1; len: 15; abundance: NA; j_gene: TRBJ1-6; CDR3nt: TGCGCCAGCAGCCCAGACAGTGGATTAGGTTCACCCCTCCACTTT; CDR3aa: CASSPDSGLGSPLHF